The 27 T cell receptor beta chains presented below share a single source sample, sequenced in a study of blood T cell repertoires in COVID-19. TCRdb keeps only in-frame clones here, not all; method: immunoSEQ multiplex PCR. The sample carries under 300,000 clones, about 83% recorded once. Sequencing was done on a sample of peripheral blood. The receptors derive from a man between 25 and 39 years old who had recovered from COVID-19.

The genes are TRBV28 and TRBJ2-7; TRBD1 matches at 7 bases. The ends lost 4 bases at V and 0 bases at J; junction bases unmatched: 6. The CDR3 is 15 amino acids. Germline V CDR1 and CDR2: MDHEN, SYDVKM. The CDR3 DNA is TGTGCCAGCAGTTACCTGTGGGACAGCTCCTACGAGCAGTACTTC. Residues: CASSYLWDSSYEQYF.

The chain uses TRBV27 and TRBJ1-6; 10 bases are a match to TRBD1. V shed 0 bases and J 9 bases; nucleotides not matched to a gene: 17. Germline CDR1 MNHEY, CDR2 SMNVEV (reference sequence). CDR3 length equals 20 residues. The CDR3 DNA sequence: TGTGCCAGCAGTTTATCCCCGGGACAGGGGACGGGGGTCGGGGGTTCACCCCTCCACTTT. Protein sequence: CASSLSPGQGTGVGGSPLHF.

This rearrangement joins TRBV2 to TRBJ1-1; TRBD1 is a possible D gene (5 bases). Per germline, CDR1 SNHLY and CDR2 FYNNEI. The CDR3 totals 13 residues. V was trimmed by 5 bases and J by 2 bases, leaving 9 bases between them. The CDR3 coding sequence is TGTGCCAGCAGTCCCAGGGCTAACACTGAAGCTTTCTTT. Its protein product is CASSPRANTEAFF.

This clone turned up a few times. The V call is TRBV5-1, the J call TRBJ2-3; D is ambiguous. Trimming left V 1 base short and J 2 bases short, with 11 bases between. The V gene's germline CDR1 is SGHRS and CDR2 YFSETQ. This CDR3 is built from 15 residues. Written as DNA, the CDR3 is TGCGCCAGCAGCTTGTTGACACCGTCCACAGATACGCAGTATTTT. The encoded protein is CASSLLTPSTDTQYF.

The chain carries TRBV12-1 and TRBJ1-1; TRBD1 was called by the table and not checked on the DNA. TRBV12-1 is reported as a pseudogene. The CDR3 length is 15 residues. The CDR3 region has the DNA TGTGCCAGCAGCTGTAACCGGGACACCAACACTGAAGCTTTCTTT. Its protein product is CASSCNRDTNTEAFF.

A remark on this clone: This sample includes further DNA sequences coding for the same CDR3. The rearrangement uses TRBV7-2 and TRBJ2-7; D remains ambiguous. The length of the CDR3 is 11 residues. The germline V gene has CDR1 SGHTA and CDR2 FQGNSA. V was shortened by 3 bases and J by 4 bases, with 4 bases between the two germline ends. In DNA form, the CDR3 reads TGTGCCAGCAGCTTTCTTTACGAGCAGTACTTC. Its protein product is CASSFLYEQYF. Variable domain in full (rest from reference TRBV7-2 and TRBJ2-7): GAGVSQSPSNKVTEKGKDVELRCDPISGHTALYWYRQSLGQGLEFLIYFQGNSAPDKSGLPSDRFSAERTGGSVSTLTIQRTQQEDSAVYLCASSFLYEQYFGPGTRLTVT.

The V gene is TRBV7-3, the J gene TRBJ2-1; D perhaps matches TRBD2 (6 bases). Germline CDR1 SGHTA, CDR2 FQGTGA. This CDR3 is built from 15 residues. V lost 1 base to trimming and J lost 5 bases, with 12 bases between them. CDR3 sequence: CASSLSGVSNNEQFF. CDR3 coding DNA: TGTGCCAGCAGCTTAAGCGGGGTATCTAACAATGAGCAGTTCTTC.

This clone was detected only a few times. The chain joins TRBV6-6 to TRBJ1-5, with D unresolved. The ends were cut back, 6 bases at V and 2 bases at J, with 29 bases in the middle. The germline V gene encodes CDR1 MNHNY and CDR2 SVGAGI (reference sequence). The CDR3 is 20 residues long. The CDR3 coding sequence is TGTGCCAGCAGCCAAGGCCCGGGAGCCATAGGGTATCATGGCAATCAGCCCCAGCATTTT. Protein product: CASSQGPGAIGYHGNQPQHF.

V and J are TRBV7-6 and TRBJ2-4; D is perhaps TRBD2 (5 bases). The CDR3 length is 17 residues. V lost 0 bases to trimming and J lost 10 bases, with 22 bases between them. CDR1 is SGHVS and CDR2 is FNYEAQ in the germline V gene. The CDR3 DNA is TGTGCCAGCAGCTTAGCCTTTAACACCGGGCCAGAGGGAATTCAGTACTTC. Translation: CASSLAFNTGPEGIQYF.

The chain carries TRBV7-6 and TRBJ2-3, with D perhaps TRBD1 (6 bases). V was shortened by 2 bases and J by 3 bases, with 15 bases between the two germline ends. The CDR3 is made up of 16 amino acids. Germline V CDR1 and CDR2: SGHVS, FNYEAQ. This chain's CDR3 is CASSLTASGATDTQYF. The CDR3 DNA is TGTGCCAGCAGCTTAACAGCGTCAGGGGCTACAGATACGCAGTATTTT.

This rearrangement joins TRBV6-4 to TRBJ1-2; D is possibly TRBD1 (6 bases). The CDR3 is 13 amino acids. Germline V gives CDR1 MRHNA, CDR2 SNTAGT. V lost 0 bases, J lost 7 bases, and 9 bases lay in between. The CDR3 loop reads CASSDSVGAGYTF. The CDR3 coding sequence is TGTGCCAGCAGTGACTCGGTGGGGGCTGGCTACACCTTC.

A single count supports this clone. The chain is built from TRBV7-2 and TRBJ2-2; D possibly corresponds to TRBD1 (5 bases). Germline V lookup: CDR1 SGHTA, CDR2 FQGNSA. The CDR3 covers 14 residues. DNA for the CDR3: TGTGCATCAAAACCAGGGCCGAACACCGGGGAGCTGTTTTTT. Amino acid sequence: CASKPGPNTGELFF. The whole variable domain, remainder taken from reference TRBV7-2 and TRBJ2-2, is GAGVSQSPSNKVTEKGKDVELRCDPISGHTALYWYRQSLGQGLEFLIYFQGNSAPDKSGLPSDRFSAERTGGSVSTLTIQRTQQEDSAVYLCASKPGPNTGELFFGEGSRLTVL.

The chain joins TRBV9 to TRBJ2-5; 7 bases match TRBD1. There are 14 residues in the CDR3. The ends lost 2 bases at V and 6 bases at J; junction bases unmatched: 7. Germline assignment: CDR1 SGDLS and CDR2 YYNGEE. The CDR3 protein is CASSVTGVGKTQYF. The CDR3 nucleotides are TGTGCCAGCAGCGTTACAGGGGTCGGAAAGACCCAGTACTTC.

The CDR3, as DNA: TGTGCCAGCAGCCCTAACCCGGTGGGACTAGCGGACCCCGGGGAGCTGTTTTTT. This sequence encodes CASSPNPVGLADPGELFF. The V and J genes are TRBV7-3 and TRBJ2-2, with 11 bases fitting TRBD2. Trimming at V came to 5 bases and at J to 6 bases, leaving 14 bases not matched to a gene. Germline V gene data show CDR1 as SGHTA and CDR2 as FQGTGA. This CDR3 has 18 amino acids.

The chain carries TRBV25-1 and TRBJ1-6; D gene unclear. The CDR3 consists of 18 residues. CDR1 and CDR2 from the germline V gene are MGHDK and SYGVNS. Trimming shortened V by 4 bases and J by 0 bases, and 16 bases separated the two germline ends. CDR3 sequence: CASSVTVGHGSYNSPLHF. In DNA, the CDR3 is TGTGCCAGCAGTGTAACAGTGGGCCACGGCTCCTATAATTCACCCCTCCACTTT.

CDR3 sequence: CASRPHGVENTIYF. CDR3 nucleotides: TGTGCCAGTCGCCCACACGGAGTGGAAAACACCATATATTTT. The chain combines TRBV3-1 (or the pseudogene TRBV3-2) with TRBJ1-3; D gene unclear. The CDR3 has 14 residues. V was cut by 9 bases and J by 6 bases, with 18 bases left in between. In germline, CDR1 is LGHDT, CDR2 YNNKEL (reference sequence).

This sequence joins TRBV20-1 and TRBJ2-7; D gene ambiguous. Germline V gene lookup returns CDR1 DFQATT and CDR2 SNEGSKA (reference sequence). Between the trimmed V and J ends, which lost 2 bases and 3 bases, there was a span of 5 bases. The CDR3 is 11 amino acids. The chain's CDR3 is CSARLNYEQYF. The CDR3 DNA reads TGCAGTGCTAGACTAAACTACGAGCAGTACTTC.

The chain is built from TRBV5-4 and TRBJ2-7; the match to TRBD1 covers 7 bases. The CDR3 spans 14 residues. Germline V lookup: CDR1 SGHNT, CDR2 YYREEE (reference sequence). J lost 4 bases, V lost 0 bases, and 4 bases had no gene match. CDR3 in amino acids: CASSLDRGGYEQYF. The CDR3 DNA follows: TGTGCCAGCAGCTTGGACAGGGGTGGGTACGAGCAGTACTTC.

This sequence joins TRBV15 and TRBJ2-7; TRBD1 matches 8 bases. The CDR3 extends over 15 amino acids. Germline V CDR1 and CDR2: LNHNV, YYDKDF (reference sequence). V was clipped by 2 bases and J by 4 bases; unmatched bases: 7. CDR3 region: CATSRYGDRSYEQYF. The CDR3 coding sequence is TGTGCCACCAGCAGATATGGGGACAGGAGTTACGAGCAGTACTTC.

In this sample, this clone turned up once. The CDR3 here is CASSRTGQGGDGYTF. The CDR3 DNA is TGCGCCAGCAGCCGGACTGGACAGGGGGGTGATGGCTACACCTTC. This sequence joins TRBV4-1 and TRBJ1-2, with 10 positions matching TRBD1. In germline, CDR1 is MGHRA, CDR2 YSYEKL. The CDR3 runs to 15 residues. With V trimmed by 4 bases and J by 6 bases, 8 bases remained unmatched.

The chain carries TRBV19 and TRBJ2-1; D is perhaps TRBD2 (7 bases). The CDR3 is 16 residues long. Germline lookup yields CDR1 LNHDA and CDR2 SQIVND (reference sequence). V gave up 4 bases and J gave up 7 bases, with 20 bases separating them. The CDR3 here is CASSRGPAGVLNEQFF. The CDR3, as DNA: TGTGCCAGTAGTAGGGGGCCGGCGGGGGTACTGAATGAGCAGTTCTTC. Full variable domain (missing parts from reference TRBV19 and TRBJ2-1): DGGITQSPKYLFRKEGQNVTLSCEQNLNHDAMYWYRQDPGQGLRLIYYSQIVNDFQKGDIAEGYSVSREKKESFPLTVTSAQKNPTAFYLCASSRGPAGVLNEQFFGPGTRLTVL.

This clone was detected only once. The CDR3 reads CASSISQGQNNEQFF. The CDR3 DNA is TGTGCCAGTAGTATATCCCAGGGACAGAACAATGAGCAGTTCTTC. The chain carries TRBV19 and TRBJ2-1, with TRBD1 matching 7 bases. The trim removed 2 bases at V and 5 bases at J, leaving 6 bases unmatched. The CDR3 runs to 15 residues. CDR1 LNHDA and CDR2 SQIVND come from the germline V gene (reference sequence). The full variable domain, with the rest looked up from reference TRBV19 and TRBJ2-1, is DGGITQSPKYLFRKEGQNVTLSCEQNLNHDAMYWYRQDPGQGLRLIYYSQIVNDFQKGDIAEGYSVSREKKESFPLTVTSAQKNPTAFYLCASSISQGQNNEQFFGPGTRLTVL.

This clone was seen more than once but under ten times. The CDR3, as DNA: TGTGCCAGCAGCCAAGATCTGGGCCAGGGGCAAGAGACCCAGTACTTC. It encodes CASSQDLGQGQETQYF. The rearrangement uses TRBV3-1 (or the pseudogene TRBV3-2) and TRBJ2-5; tentative D call: TRBD1 (6 bases). V gave up 0 bases and J gave up 2 bases, with 13 bases separating them. This CDR3 is 16 amino acids long. Germline V gives CDR1 LGHDT, CDR2 YNNKEL (reference sequence).

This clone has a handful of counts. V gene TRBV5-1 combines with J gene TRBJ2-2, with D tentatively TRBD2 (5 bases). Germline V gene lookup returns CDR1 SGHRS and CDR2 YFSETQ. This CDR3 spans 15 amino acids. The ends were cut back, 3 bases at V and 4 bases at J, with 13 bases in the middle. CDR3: CASSSRGFGTGELFF. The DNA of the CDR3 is TGCGCCAGCAGCTCCCGGGGTTTCGGCACCGGGGAGCTGTTTTTT.

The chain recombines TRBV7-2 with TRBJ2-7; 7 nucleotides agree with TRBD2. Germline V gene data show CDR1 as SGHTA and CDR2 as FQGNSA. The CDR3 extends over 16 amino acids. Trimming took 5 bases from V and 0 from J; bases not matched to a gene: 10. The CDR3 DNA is TGTGCCAGCAGCCCCCCTTTGCGGGGGAGCTCCTACGAGCAGTACTTC. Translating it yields CASSPPLRGSSYEQYF.

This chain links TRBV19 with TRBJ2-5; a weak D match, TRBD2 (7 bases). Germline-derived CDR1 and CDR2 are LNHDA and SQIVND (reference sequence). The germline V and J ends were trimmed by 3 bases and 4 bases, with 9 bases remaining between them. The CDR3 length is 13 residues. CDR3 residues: CASSMGGAETQYF. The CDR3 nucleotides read TGTGCCAGTAGTATGGGGGGGGCAGAGACCCAGTACTTC.

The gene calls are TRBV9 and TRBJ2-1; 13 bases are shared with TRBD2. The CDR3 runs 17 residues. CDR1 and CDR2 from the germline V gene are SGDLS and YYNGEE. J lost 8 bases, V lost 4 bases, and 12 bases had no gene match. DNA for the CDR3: TGTGCCAGCAGCCCTTCTCGGACTAGCGGGAGTTGGGATGAGCAGTTCTTC. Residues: CASSPSRTSGSWDEQFF.